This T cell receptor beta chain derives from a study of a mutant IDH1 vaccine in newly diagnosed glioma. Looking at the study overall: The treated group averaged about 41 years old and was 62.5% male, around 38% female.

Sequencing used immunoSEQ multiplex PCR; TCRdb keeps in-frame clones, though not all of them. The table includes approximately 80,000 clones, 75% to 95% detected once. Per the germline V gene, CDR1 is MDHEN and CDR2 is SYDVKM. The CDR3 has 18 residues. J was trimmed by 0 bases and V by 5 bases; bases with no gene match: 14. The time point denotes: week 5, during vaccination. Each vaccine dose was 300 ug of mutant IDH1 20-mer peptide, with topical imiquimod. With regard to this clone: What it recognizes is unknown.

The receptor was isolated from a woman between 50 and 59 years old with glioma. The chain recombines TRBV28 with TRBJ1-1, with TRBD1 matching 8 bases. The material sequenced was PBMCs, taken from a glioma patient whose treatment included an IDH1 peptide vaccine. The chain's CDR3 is CASSNLGGTGVMNTEAFF. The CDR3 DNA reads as TGTGCCAGCAGTAACCTAGGGGGGACAGGAGTGATGAACACTGAAGCTTTCTTT.